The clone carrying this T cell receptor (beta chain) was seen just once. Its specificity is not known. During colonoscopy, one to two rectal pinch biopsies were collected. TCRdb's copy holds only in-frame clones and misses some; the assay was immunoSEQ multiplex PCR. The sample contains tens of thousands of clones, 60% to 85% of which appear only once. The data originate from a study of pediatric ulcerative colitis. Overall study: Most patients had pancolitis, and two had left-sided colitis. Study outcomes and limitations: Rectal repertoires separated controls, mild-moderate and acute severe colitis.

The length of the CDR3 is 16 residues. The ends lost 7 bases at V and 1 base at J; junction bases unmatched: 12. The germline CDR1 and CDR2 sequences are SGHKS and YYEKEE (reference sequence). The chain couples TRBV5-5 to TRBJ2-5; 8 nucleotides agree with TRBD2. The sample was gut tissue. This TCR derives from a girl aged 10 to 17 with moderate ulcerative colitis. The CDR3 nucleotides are TGTGCCAGCGCTCGAGGAGGGGCGGGGGGCCAAGAGACCCAGTACTTC. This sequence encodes CASARGGAGGQETQYF. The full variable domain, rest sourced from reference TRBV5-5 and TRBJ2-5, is DAGVTQSPTHLIKTRGQQVTLRCSPISGHKSVSWYQQVLGQGPQFIFQYYEKEERGRGNFPDRFSARQFPNYSSELNVNALLLGDSALYLCASARGGAGGQETQYFGPGTRLLVL.